Sequencing of this T cell receptor (beta chain) was carried out in a study of T cell responses to AZD1222 COVID-19 vaccine. The assay was immunoSEQ multiplex PCR, and TCRdb's table has in-frame clones only and misses some. Altogether some 150,000 clones are present, 85% to 90% being singletons, with the ten largest covering roughly 4%. Trimming left V 0 bases short and J 7 bases short, with 11 bases between. The CDR3 loop spans 14 amino acids. Germline lookup yields CDR1 SGDLS and CDR2 YYNGEE. The sequence was obtained from an adult who received the MenACWY meningococcal vaccine as a control. V usage is TRBV9 and J usage is TRBJ1-5; weak D call: TRBD1 (6 bases). The specimen was peripheral blood, collected 28 days after the second dose of the MenACWY control vaccine. The CDR3 sequence is CASSVGRGAQPQHF. The CDR3 coding sequence is TGTGCCAGCAGCGTAGGCCGGGGGGCGCAGCCCCAGCATTTT.